The 19 T cell receptor beta chains presented below share a single source sample, sequenced in a study of cytomegalovirus exposure and HLA in healthy donors. 13 Jbeta primers and 60 Vbeta primers were used for the PCR. TCRdb keeps only in-frame clones here, not all; method: immunoSEQ multiplex PCR. The table includes about 110,000 clones, about 74% detected once. The sample consisted of PBMCs. These receptors all come from a man aged 25 to 45 in good health and CMV-seropositive.

In its sample, this clone was seen a few times. The V gene is TRBV7-9, the J gene TRBJ2-3, with 7 bases matching TRBD2. The CDR3 totals 16 residues. Germline V CDR1 and CDR2: SEHNR, FQNEAQ (reference sequence). V gave up 5 bases and J gave up 5 bases; unmatched junction bases: 13. CDR3 sequence: CASSLVAGPAEDTQYF. Here the CDR3 DNA reads TGTGCCAGCAGCCTCGTAGCGGGCCCGGCGGAAGATACGCAGTATTTT.

This clone was picked up one time. The chain combines TRBV5-1 with TRBJ1-1; 10 bases align to TRBD1. V shed 5 bases, J shed 0 bases, and the junction held 10 bases outside the gene matches. Germline CDR1 and CDR2: SGHRS and YFSETQ. The CDR3 has 17 amino acids. CDR3 in DNA: TGCGCCAGCAGTCGGACAGGGGGACTTTTCATGAACACTGAAGCTTTCTTT. Translation: CASSRTGGLFMNTEAFF.

The sample holds a few counts of this clone. V gene TRBV5-4 combines with J gene TRBJ2-3; 10 bases map to TRBD2. V shed 4 bases and J 4 bases; nucleotides not matched to a gene: 6. Germline values: CDR1 SGHNT, CDR2 YYREEE (reference sequence). This CDR3 region has 15 residues. The CDR3 loop reads CASSAAGGQPDTQYF. In nucleotides, the CDR3 is TGTGCCAGCAGCGCAGCGGGGGGGCAGCCAGATACGCAGTATTTT.

The gene calls are TRBV14 and TRBJ1-1, with a tentative D call TRBD1 (6 bases). This CDR3 has 17 residues. The V gene lost 2 bases and the J gene lost 2 bases, with 18 bases spanning the gap. The germline V gene encodes CDR1 SGHDN and CDR2 FVKESK. CDR3 coding DNA: TGTGCCAGCAGCCAACAGGGGTCCATACGGAGTAACACTGAAGCTTTCTTT. This sequence encodes CASSQQGSIRSNTEAFF.

This sequence joins TRBV2 and TRBJ2-3; 13 bases fit TRBD2. CDR1 SNHLY and CDR2 FYNNEI come from the germline V gene. V gave up 4 bases and J gave up 1 base; unmatched junction bases: 5. CDR3 length equals 17 residues. CDR3 in DNA: TGTGCCAGCAGTGCCCTAACTAGCGGGGGGGGCACAGATACGCAGTATTTT. Translated: CASSALTSGGGTDTQYF.

V and J are TRBV13 and TRBJ2-1; perhaps TRBD2 as D (5 bases). V was clipped by 2 bases and J by 4 bases, with 12 bases between them. Germline CDR1 and CDR2: PRHDT and FYEKMQ (reference sequence). The CDR3 runs to 15 residues. CDR3 nucleotide sequence: TGTGCCAGCAGCTTACAGTCGGACTTGTACAATGAGCAGTTCTTC. It specifies CASSLQSDLYNEQFF.

This clone appeared a few times. The CDR3 spells CSVSRGSYEQYF. In DNA, the CDR3 is TGCAGCGTTTCACGAGGTTCCTACGAGCAGTACTTC. The chain is built from TRBV29-1 and TRBJ2-7; the D is unclear. Trimming stripped 5 bases from V and 1 base from J, with 9 bases between. Germline CDR1 reads SQVTM; CDR2 reads ANQGSEA. The CDR3 runs 12 residues.

This clone was observed a single time. The chain recombines TRBV7-9 with TRBJ2-5; D gene ambiguous. The DNA end is a closer match to TRBJ2-7, so the J assignment may be wrong. This CDR3 contains 15 residues. Germline V CDR1 and CDR2: SEHNR, FQNEAQ (reference sequence). CDR3 amino acids: CASSFRLDPGSEQYF. The CDR3 nucleotides read TGTGCCAGCAGCTTCAGACTCGACCCCGGTAGCGAGCAGTACTTC.

The gene calls are TRBV7-9 and TRBJ1-1; 8 nucleotides match TRBD1. CDR1 and CDR2 from the germline V gene are SEHNR and FQNEAQ (reference sequence). The CDR3 contains 17 residues. V lost 1 base to trimming and J lost 0 bases; unmatched junction nucleotides: 7. The CDR3 protein is CASSLGRTGPMNTEAFF. Written as DNA, the CDR3 is TGTGCCAGCAGCTTAGGTAGGACAGGGCCTATGAACACTGAAGCTTTCTTT. Combining the CDR3 with reference TRBV7-9 and TRBJ1-1 gives the whole variable domain DTGVSQNPRHKITKRGQNVTFRCDPISEHNRLYWYRQTLGQGPEFLTYFQNEAQLEKSRLLSDRFSAERPKGSFSTLEIQRTEQGDSAMYLCASSLGRTGPMNTEAFFGQGTRLTVV.

A note on this clone: At one end, the junction sequence differs from germline, possibly due to a read error. The V and J genes are TRBV5-6 and TRBJ2-5; TRBD1 matches at 7 bases. Germline lookup yields CDR1 SGHDT and CDR2 YYEEEE. The CDR3 extends over 13 amino acids. This CDR3 is CASTLTGQETQYF. CDR3 in DNA: TGTGCCAGCACCTTGACAGGGCAAGAGACCCAGTACTTC.

This clone has just a few counts. The V gene is TRBV12-5, the J gene TRBJ2-3, with TRBD2 identical over 12 bases. Per the germline V gene, CDR1 is LGHNT and CDR2 is FRNRAP. The CDR3 sequence is 16 residues long. The ends lost 3 bases at V and 3 bases at J; junction bases unmatched: 4. CDR3 region: CASGLRLAGVTDTQYF. Written as DNA, the CDR3 is TGTGCTAGTGGTTTACGACTAGCGGGGGTAACAGATACGCAGTATTTT.

The V call is TRBV25-1, the J call TRBJ1-6; weak D call: TRBD1 (6 bases). With 3 bases removed from V and 6 bases from J, the gap between germline ends came to 15 bases. The CDR3 has 16 residues. Germline-derived CDR1 and CDR2 are MGHDK and SYGVNS. The CDR3 region is CASSDSRTASNSPLHF. The CDR3 coding sequence is TGTGCCAGCAGTGATTCCCGGACAGCCTCTAATTCACCCCTCCACTTT.

The chain recombines TRBV5-1 with TRBJ1-6, with TRBD1 as a possible D gene (5 bases). The germline V gene has CDR1 SGHRS and CDR2 YFSETQ. V lost 0 bases to trimming and J lost 7 bases, with 11 bases between them. CDR3 length: 15 amino acids. The CDR3 loop reads CASSLEGRVNSPLHF. CDR3 in DNA: TGCGCCAGCAGCTTGGAAGGCAGGGTGAATTCACCCCTCCACTTT. Based on the CDR3 plus reference TRBV5-1 and TRBJ1-6, the full variable domain is KAGVTQTPRYLIKTRGQQVTLSCSPISGHRSVSWYQQTPGQGLQFLFEYFSETQRNKGNFPGRFSGRQFSNSRSEMNVSTLELGDSALYLCASSLEGRVNSPLHFGNGTRLTVT.

V and J are TRBV27 and TRBJ2-7, with D hard to call. The germline V and J ends were trimmed by 6 bases and 3 bases, with 24 bases remaining between them. CDR1 and CDR2 (germline): MNHEY, SMNVEV (reference sequence). The CDR3 is made up of 17 amino acids. CDR3 protein: CASRNGSGHLFRYEQYF. DNA of the CDR3: TGTGCCAGCAGGAATGGCTCTGGGCATTTATTTCGCTACGAGCAGTACTTC.

This chain's CDR3 is CASSVSSGQFSEETQYF. CDR3 nucleotide sequence: TGTGCCAGCAGCGTATCTAGCGGGCAGTTTTCAGAAGAGACCCAGTACTTC. The chain has TRBV9 and TRBJ2-5, with 8 bases aligning to TRBD2. The CDR3 contains 17 residues. Germline values: CDR1 SGDLS, CDR2 YYNGEE. With 1 base clipped from V and 3 bases from J, the junction kept 11 bases outside the gene matches. Full variable domain (outside the CDR3, taken from reference TRBV9 and TRBJ2-5): DSGVTQTPKHLITATGQRVTLRCSPRSGDLSVYWYQQSLDQGLQFLIQYYNGEERAKGNILERFSAQQFPDLHSELNLSSLELGDSALYFCASSVSSGQFSEETQYFGPGTRLLVL.

The chain joins TRBV4-2 to TRBJ1-5; perhaps TRBD1 as D (5 bases). This CDR3 has 13 residues. Germline V gives CDR1 LGHNA, CDR2 YNFKEQ. V was pared by 0 bases and J by 6 bases, with 6 bases between. CDR3 region: CASSQDGAQPQHF. The CDR3 bases are TGTGCCAGCAGCCAAGATGGGGCTCAGCCCCAGCATTTT.

This clone was detected once. The chain has TRBV19 and TRBJ1-1; D possibly corresponds to TRBD1 (5 bases). V lost 5 bases, J lost 5 bases, and 21 bases lay in between. Germline V gives CDR1 LNHDA, CDR2 SQIVND (reference sequence). The CDR3 spans 16 residues. The CDR3 spells CASSLTWGALRTEAFF. The CDR3, as DNA: TGTGCCAGTAGTCTTACTTGGGGCGCGTTGAGGACTGAAGCTTTCTTT.

The V and J genes are TRBV6-4 and TRBJ1-4; D is uncertain. The CDR3 spans 14 residues. Trimming took off 0 bases at V and 7 bases at J, with 9 bases between the two ends. Germline assignment: CDR1 MRHNA and CDR2 SNTAGT. Here the CDR3 DNA reads TGTGCCAGCAGTGACTCTGAGAGTCTTGAAAAACTGTTTTTT. It encodes CASSDSESLEKLFF.

The chain uses TRBV5-6 and TRBJ2-1; 7 bases are shared with TRBD1. CDR3 length: 15 amino acids. Looked up from germline, CDR1 is SGHDT and CDR2 is YYEEEE. V shed 1 base, J shed 7 bases, and the junction held 8 bases outside the gene matches. CDR3 sequence: CASSLKGYRGNEQFF. The CDR3 coding sequence is TGTGCCAGCAGCTTGAAAGGGTACAGGGGTAATGAGCAGTTCTTC.